The clone carrying this T cell receptor (beta chain) appeared a few times. Its specificity is unknown. The isolated RNA, all of it, was reverse transcribed, so expressed TCRB transcripts were what got sequenced. Using immunoSEQ multiplex PCR, the repertoire was profiled, and TCRdb retains in-frame clones only, with some absent. The table has 150,000 to 200,000 clones, almost 8% seen once. The entry originates in a study of beta chain features in type 1 diabetes. Germline CDR1 reads SGHNT; CDR2 reads YYREEE (reference sequence). The CDR3 has 13 amino acids. Trimming took 0 bases from V and 5 from J, leaving 8 bases between them. Study-wide points: For Type 1 diabetes patients, all four CD4+ subsets carried TCRB CDR3s that were moderately but significantly shorter.

The V gene is TRBV5-4, the J gene TRBJ1-1; D uncertain. The sequenced sample consisted of central memory CD4+ T cells from blood. The receptor was derived from a man aged 18-30 years with type 1 diabetes. The CDR3 coding sequence is TGTGCCAGCAGCTTGGACAGTTGGACTGAAGCTTTCTTT. It encodes CASSLDSWTEAFF.